One sample yielded the 5 T cell receptor beta chains listed below, sequenced in a study of blood T cell repertoires in COVID-19 (TCRdb year 2020). The library was produced with the immunoSEQ multiplex PCR assay. In TCRdb, the immuneACCESS table is reduced to in-frame sequences with V and J assigned. These tables do not hold every clone; where another copy was compared, an unresolved V gene accounts for under half, and the others remain unexplained. The sample table shows around 260,000 clones, and roughly 89% are seen once. The ten most abundant clones make up less than 0.95% of the sample. The sequenced sample consisted of peripheral blood. The receptors originated from a middle-aged woman who had recovered from COVID-19.

V usage is TRBV4-2 and J usage is TRBJ2-5; D is possibly TRBD1 (6 bases). Trimming removed 0 bases from V and 3 bases from J, with 8 bases in between. The CDR3 is made up of 14 amino acids. Germline V gene data show CDR1 as LGHNA and CDR2 as YNFKEQ. This CDR3 reads CASSQETGEETQYF. CDR3 DNA: TGTGCCAGCAGCCAAGAGACAGGCGAAGAGACCCAGTACTTC.

V is TRBV19 and J is TRBJ2-2, with a possible D match to TRBD2 (6 bases). The CDR3 consists of 15 residues. Germline V gene lookup returns CDR1 LNHDA and CDR2 SQIVND (reference sequence). Trimming took off 5 bases at V and 4 bases at J, with 14 bases between the two ends. The CDR3 DNA reads TGTGCCAGTAGTGGGGGGAGGTTCAGCACCGGGGAGCTGTTTTTT. Protein: CASSGGRFSTGELFF.

The chain links TRBV5-1 to TRBJ2-1, with 10 bases matching TRBD2. Trimming took 4 bases from V and 1 from J; bases not matched to a gene: 5. Germline values: CDR1 SGHRS, CDR2 YFSETQ. The CDR3 totals 16 residues. Written as DNA, the CDR3 is TGCGCCAGCAGCGGCACTAGCGGGGATTCCTACAATGAGCAGTTCTTC. Encoded protein: CASSGTSGDSYNEQFF.

This clone was observed a handful of times. The V gene is TRBV6-5, the J gene TRBJ2-1, with a possible D match to TRBD2 (6 bases). The ends were cut back, 7 bases at V and 8 bases at J, with 18 bases in the middle. Germline loops: CDR1 MNHEY, CDR2 SVGAGI. The CDR3 runs 14 residues. The CDR3 nucleotides read TGTGCCAGCACCTCCCCCGGGGGAGGCCATGAGCAGTTCTTC. Protein product: CASTSPGGGHEQFF.

This rearrangement joins TRBV12-3 or TRBV12-4 to TRBJ2-7; TRBD1 matches at 7 bases. This CDR3 contains 11 residues. V shed 8 bases and J 5 bases; nucleotides not matched to a gene: 3. The CDR3 DNA is TGTGCCAGCCGTGACAGGGACGAGCAGTACTTC. Amino acid sequence: CASRDRDEQYF.